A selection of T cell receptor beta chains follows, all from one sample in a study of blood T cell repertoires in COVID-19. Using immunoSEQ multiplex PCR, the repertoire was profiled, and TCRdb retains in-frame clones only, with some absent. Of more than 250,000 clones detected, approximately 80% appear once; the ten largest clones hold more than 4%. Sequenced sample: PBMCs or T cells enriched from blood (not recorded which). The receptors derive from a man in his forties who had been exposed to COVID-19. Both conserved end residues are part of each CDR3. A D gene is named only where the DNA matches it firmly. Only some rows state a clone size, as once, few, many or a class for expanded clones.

DNA: TGTGCCAGCAACTTGGCGGGGTCGGGCGAGCAGTACTTC
CDR3: CASNLAGSGEQYF
V: TRBV2
J: TRBJ2-7
D: NA
size: NA

DNA: TGCGCCAGCATGCAGGGGACCACCTCTTTCCCAGATACGCAGTATTTT
CDR3: CASMQGTTSFPDTQYF
V: TRBV5-1
J: TRBJ2-3
D: NA
size: NA

DNA: TGTGCCAGCAGCTTAACGACAGACTATGGCTACACCTTC
CDR3: CASSLTTDYGYTF
V: TRBV11-3
J: TRBJ1-2
D: NA
size: many

DNA: TGCGCCAGCAGCCACCTTGGGCTAGCGGGAGGAGGCGCAATTTATTACGAGCAGTACTTC
CDR3: CASSHLGLAGGGAIYYEQYF
V: TRBV4-1
J: TRBJ2-7
D: TRBD2
size: NA

DNA: TGTGCCAGCAGCTCCCGGGATCCCTCCTACGAGCAGTACTTC
CDR3: CASSSRDPSYEQYF
V: TRBV11-2
J: TRBJ2-7
D: NA
size: NA

DNA: TGCGCCAGCAGCTTTACAGGGGGGGACGAGCAGTACTTC
CDR3: CASSFTGGDEQYF
V: TRBV5-1
J: TRBJ2-7
D: NA
size: few

DNA: TGTGCCTGGGGGACAAGGGGCTTAGCTTTCTTT
CDR3: CAWGTRGLAFF
V: TRBV30
J: TRBJ1-1
D: NA
size: NA

DNA: TGTGCCAGCAGTCCTGATAGCGGGGGCCCTCAAGAGACCCAGTACTTC
CDR3: CASSPDSGGPQETQYF
V: TRBV27
J: TRBJ2-5
D: TRBD2
size: once

DNA: TGTGCCAGCAGCTTAAGCGGGACAGGGAGAAACACTGAAGCTTTCTTT
CDR3: CASSLSGTGRNTEAFF
V: TRBV7-3
J: TRBJ1-1
D: TRBD1
size: few

DNA: TGTGCCAGCTCACCCGGGACTAGCGGGAGTGTCAATGAGCAGTTCTTC
CDR3: CASSPGTSGSVNEQFF
V: TRBV18
J: TRBJ2-1
D: TRBD2
size: NA

DNA: TGTGCCAGCAGACAGACTAGCGGGAGGCGAAATGGGCAAGAGACCCAGTACTTC
CDR3: CASRQTSGRRNGQETQYF
V: TRBV21-1
J: TRBJ2-5
D: NA
size: few

DNA: TGTGCCAGCGGGATGACTAGCGGGAGCAATGAGCAGTTCTTC
CDR3: CASGMTSGSNEQFF
V: TRBV11-3
J: TRBJ2-1
D: TRBD2
size: NA

DNA: TGCGCCAGCAGCCTGACAGGGAATAGCAATCAGCCCCAGCATTTT
CDR3: CASSLTGNSNQPQHF
V: TRBV5-1
J: TRBJ1-5
D: TRBD1
size: NA

DNA: TGCGCCAGCAGCTTGGTGGCGGGAGGAGCCTACACAGATACGCAGTATTTT
CDR3: CASSLVAGGAYTDTQYF
V: TRBV5-1
J: TRBJ2-3
D: TRBD2
size: NA

DNA: TGTGCCAGCAGTCCAGGCCCCCTAGCGGGACGGAATGAGCAGTTCTTC
CDR3: CASSPGPLAGRNEQFF
V: TRBV6-4
J: TRBJ2-1
D: TRBD2
size: NA

DNA: TGTGCCTGGAGTTCCGCCAGGGCATTCAGGTACGAGCAGTACTTC
CDR3: CAWSSARAFRYEQYF
V: TRBV30
J: TRBJ2-7
D: NA
size: NA

DNA: TGTGCCAGCAGTTACTCAAGTAGGGGGATGAACACTGAAGCTTTCTTT
CDR3: CASSYSSRGMNTEAFF
V: TRBV6-5
J: TRBJ1-1
D: NA
size: NA

DNA: TGTGCCAGTAACCCCCTCCGCGAGCTCGACACCGGGGAGCTGTTTTTT
CDR3: CASNPLRELDTGELFF
V: TRBV19
J: TRBJ2-2
D: NA
size: NA

DNA: TGTGCCAGCAGCTTGGTTACCGGGACTAGTAAGGGGAATGAGCAGTTCTTC
CDR3: CASSLVTGTSKGNEQFF
V: TRBV5-6
J: TRBJ2-1
D: TRBD2
size: NA

DNA: TGTGCCATCAGGGGGACTAGCGGGATGAGTGAGCAGTACTTC
CDR3: CAIRGTSGMSEQYF
V: TRBV10-3
J: TRBJ2-7
D: TRBD2
size: NA

DNA: TGTGCCAGCAGCCAAGATCTTTGGCTAGCCGGGGGACCGTACGAGCAGTACTTC
CDR3: CASSQDLWLAGGPYEQYF
V: TRBV4-2
J: TRBJ2-7
D: NA
size: NA

DNA: TGTGCCAGCAGCGTATCCGGGACTCTAGGCGAGCAGTACTTC
CDR3: CASSVSGTLGEQYF
V: TRBV9
J: TRBJ2-7
D: NA
size: NA

DNA: TGTGCCACCAGTGACCTCACCAGGGGTTTTGAGCAGTTCTTC
CDR3: CATSDLTRGFEQFF
V: TRBV24-1
J: TRBJ2-1
D: NA
size: few

DNA: TGTGCCAGCAGCCCAGAGGGTGAGGCTAGTAGCCCGCAAGAGACCCAGTACTTC
CDR3: CASSPEGEASSPQETQYF
V: TRBV3-1/TRBV3-2
J: TRBJ2-5
D: NA
size: NA

DNA: TGTGCCTGGAGTGTACCCGGGACAAGCGAGCAGTACTTC
CDR3: CAWSVPGTSEQYF
V: TRBV30
J: TRBJ2-7
D: NA
size: NA

DNA: TGCGCCGGGAGCGGGGCCCTGCCGCATGAGCAGTTCTTC
CDR3: CAGSGALPHEQFF
V: TRBV23-1
J: TRBJ2-1
D: TRBD2
size: NA

DNA: TGTGCCAGTAGTATTCGCCGGGGGACCTACGAGCAGTACTTC
CDR3: CASSIRRGTYEQYF
V: TRBV19
J: TRBJ2-7
D: NA
size: NA

DNA: TGTGCAAGCGCCCTAACCAGGGCAGATCGGGGCACAGATACGCAGTATTTT
CDR3: CASALTRADRGTDTQYF
V: TRBV27
J: TRBJ2-3
D: NA
size: NA

DNA: TGTGCCAGCAGCACCTCAGGGGGGCACACTGAAGCTTTCTTT
CDR3: CASSTSGGHTEAFF
V: TRBV9
J: TRBJ1-1
D: TRBD1
size: NA

DNA: TGCGCCAGCAGCCTCGGACAGAACACAGATACGCAGTATTTT
CDR3: CASSLGQNTDTQYF
V: TRBV5-1
J: TRBJ2-3
D: NA
size: few

DNA: TGTGCCAGTACCAGCGGGGGAAATGAGCAGTTCTTC
CDR3: CASTSGGNEQFF
V: TRBV19
J: TRBJ2-1
D: TRBD2
size: NA

DNA: TGTGCCAGCAGCCTGGACAGGGGAGCTGATACGCAGTATTTT
CDR3: CASSLDRGADTQYF
V: TRBV7-3
J: TRBJ2-3
D: TRBD1
size: NA

DNA: TGTGCCAGCAGAGAAATGAGTACCGGGGAGCTGTTTTTT
CDR3: CASREMSTGELFF
V: TRBV12-3/TRBV12-4
J: TRBJ2-2
D: NA
size: NA

DNA: TGCGCCAGCAGCCTGGGGCAGGGGGCGGGAGAAGAGACCCAGTACTTC
CDR3: CASSLGQGAGEETQYF
V: TRBV5-1
J: TRBJ2-5
D: NA
size: once

DNA: TGTGCCAGCAGTTTAAATTCCATTGAGCAGTTCTTC
CDR3: CASSLNSIEQFF
V: TRBV28
J: TRBJ2-1
D: NA
size: NA

DNA: TGTGCCAGCAGGCCGGGACAGCGAAATGAAAAACTGTTTTTT
CDR3: CASRPGQRNEKLFF
V: TRBV5-5
J: TRBJ1-4
D: TRBD1
size: NA

DNA: TGTGCCAGCAGCTTGGGTTGGGGCTCGAGGGAGCAGTACTTC
CDR3: CASSLGWGSREQYF
V: TRBV5-4
J: TRBJ2-7
D: NA
size: NA

DNA: TGTGCCACGTCCAGAAACTCCTACGAGCAGTACTTC
CDR3: CATSRNSYEQYF
V: TRBV19
J: TRBJ2-7
D: NA
size: NA

DNA: TGTGCCTGGAGTGTGGGACTAGCGGGGAACAATGAGCAGTTCTTC
CDR3: CAWSVGLAGNNEQFF
V: TRBV30
J: TRBJ2-1
D: TRBD2
size: NA

DNA: TGTGCCAGCAGCCTGGGACAGGGAGGCGTCGAGCAGTACTTC
CDR3: CASSLGQGGVEQYF
V: TRBV5-6
J: TRBJ2-7
D: TRBD1
size: once

DNA: TGTGCCAGCAGCGCACGGACAGCAACTAATGAAAAACTGTTTTTT
CDR3: CASSARTATNEKLFF
V: TRBV9
J: TRBJ1-4
D: NA
size: NA

DNA: TGTGCTAGTGGTTTGCCGACAGGGACCAATCGATGGACTGAAGCTTTCTTT
CDR3: CASGLPTGTNRWTEAFF
V: TRBV12-5
J: TRBJ1-1
D: TRBD1
size: few

DNA: TGTGCCACCAGTGATTTGCAGGGCTATGGCTACACCTTC
CDR3: CATSDLQGYGYTF
V: TRBV24-1
J: TRBJ1-2
D: NA
size: NA

DNA: TGTGCCAGTGCAACAAGACTAGGAGGACACAATGAGCAGTTCTTC
CDR3: CASATRLGGHNEQFF
V: TRBV19
J: TRBJ2-1
D: NA
size: NA

DNA: TGTGCCAGCAGCTTAGGCGGGGGTCCCCAGGAGACCCAGTACTTC
CDR3: CASSLGGGPQETQYF
V: TRBV7-2
J: TRBJ2-5
D: TRBD2
size: NA

DNA: TGTGCCAGCAGCCAAGCTTTGTTCCGGACAGGGCTAAATAGCAATCAGCCCCAGCATTTT
CDR3: CASSQALFRTGLNSNQPQHF
V: TRBV3-1/TRBV3-2
J: TRBJ1-5
D: TRBD1
size: NA

DNA: TGTGCCAGCAGCTGGGGGACAGTGCCCGGCGGGGAGCTGTTTTTT
CDR3: CASSWGTVPGGELFF
V: TRBV7-9
J: TRBJ2-2
D: TRBD1
size: many

DNA: TGTGCCTGGAGTGTACTATCCTCCAGCAATCAGCCCCAGCATTTT
CDR3: CAWSVLSSSNQPQHF
V: TRBV30
J: TRBJ1-5
D: NA
size: few

DNA: TGTGCCAGCAGCCAAGTAATGAGGGATCGAGATCGGAAACTGTTTTTT
CDR3: CASSQVMRDRDRKLFF
V: TRBV3-1/TRBV3-2
J: TRBJ1-4
D: NA
size: NA

DNA: TGTGCCTGGAGTGTTGGACAGCGCAATCAGCCCCAGCATTTT
CDR3: CAWSVGQRNQPQHF
V: TRBV30
J: TRBJ1-5
D: NA
size: NA

DNA: TGCGCCAGCAGCGAGGGGGCAGCTAATCAGCCCCAGCATTTT
CDR3: CASSEGAANQPQHF
V: TRBV5-1
J: TRBJ1-5
D: TRBD1
size: NA

DNA: TGTGCCAGCAGCCCGGGGACAACCAGCACAGATACGCAGTATTTT
CDR3: CASSPGTTSTDTQYF
V: TRBV9
J: TRBJ2-3
D: NA
size: NA

DNA: TGTGCCAGCAGCAGGGACAGACACAATGAGCAGTTCTTC
CDR3: CASSRDRHNEQFF
V: TRBV11-2
J: TRBJ2-1
D: TRBD1
size: NA

DNA: TGTGCCTGGAGCCGTGGGGGGGATTGGAGGTACACCTTC
CDR3: CAWSRGGDWRYTF
V: TRBV30
J: TRBJ1-2
D: NA
size: NA

DNA: TGTGCCAGCAGGGGGAGGGGCAGCAATGAAAAACTGTTTTTT
CDR3: CASRGRGSNEKLFF
V: TRBV11-2
J: TRBJ1-4
D: NA
size: NA

DNA: TGTGCCAGCAGCCACTCGGGGACAGGCGCTAAATTCTATGGCTACACCTTC
CDR3: CASSHSGTGAKFYGYTF
V: TRBV11-3
J: TRBJ1-2
D: TRBD1
size: NA

DNA: TGTGCCAGCAGCCTCAGGAATTCACCCCTCCACTTT
CDR3: CASSLRNSPLHF
V: TRBV7-8
J: TRBJ1-6
D: NA
size: NA